These 17 T cell receptor beta chains were all obtained from the same sample, sequenced in a study of cytomegalovirus exposure and HLA in healthy donors. Sequencing used immunoSEQ multiplex PCR; TCRdb keeps in-frame clones, though not all of them. The repertoire holds around 250,000 clones, with 90% as singletons. What was sequenced was PBMCs. The receptors here all came from a woman aged 18-29 years in good health and CMV-seronegative.

This chain connects TRBV29-1 to TRBJ2-5, with a weak D call TRBD1 (5 bases). CDR3 length equals 13 residues. V dropped 5 bases and J dropped 4 bases, with 14 bases sitting between them. Germline-derived CDR1 and CDR2 are SQVTM and ANQGSEA. The CDR3 coding sequence is TGCAGCGTTACATACCAGGGTTTAGAGACCCAGTACTTC. Translating gives CSVTYQGLETQYF.

This clone was seen only once. V and J are TRBV10-3 and TRBJ2-7, with a tentative D call TRBD2 (6 bases). The CDR3 contains 15 residues. The ends were cut back, 5 bases at V and 2 bases at J, with 16 bases in the middle. CDR1 and CDR2 (germline): ENHRY, SYGVKD. The CDR3 here is CAISTRSGGTYEQYF. Written as DNA, the CDR3 is TGTGCCATCAGTACCCGGTCCGGGGGAACCTACGAGCAGTACTTC.

The chain uses TRBV5-1 and TRBJ2-2, with 8 bases lining up with TRBD1. The germline CDR1 and CDR2 sequences are SGHRS and YFSETQ. After removal of 3 bases from V and 0 bases from J, the junction contained 4 bases not matched to a gene. This CDR3 region has 16 residues. In nucleotides, the CDR3 is TGCGCCAGCAGCTACAGGACAGGGACGAACACCGGGGAGCTGTTTTTT. Amino acids: CASSYRTGTNTGELFF.

The V call is TRBV6-5, the J call TRBJ1-2, with a possible D match to TRBD1 (5 bases). CDR1 and CDR2 from the germline V gene are MNHEY and SVGAGI. There are 11 residues in the CDR3. Trimming left V 6 bases short and J 7 bases short, with 9 bases between. The chain's CDR3 is CASRGLVGYTF. The CDR3 DNA is TGTGCCAGCAGGGGGCTGGTTGGCTACACCTTC.

The rearrangement uses TRBV29-1 and TRBJ2-1; tentative D call: TRBD1 (6 bases). CDR1 and CDR2 from the germline V gene are SQVTM and ANQGSEA. The CDR3 has 13 amino acids. V lost 5 bases to trimming and J lost 6 bases, with 14 bases between them. CDR3 nucleotides: TGCAGCGTTTTGTCAGGGGACCCCAATGAGCAGTTCTTC. Its protein product is CSVLSGDPNEQFF.

The chain links TRBV18 to TRBJ2-7; the match to TRBD1 covers 8 bases. Germline V gene data show CDR1 as KGHSH and CDR2 as LQKENI. The CDR3 has 15 amino acids. Unmatched junction bases numbered 5, after V lost 3 bases and J lost 1 base. CDR3 loop: CASSPGQGFSYEQYF. The CDR3 DNA is TGTGCCAGCTCACCCGGACAGGGATTTTCCTACGAGCAGTACTTC.

The J gene is TRBJ1-3, the V gene TRBV2, with D possibly TRBD1 on 6 matching bases. The germline gives CDR1 SNHLY, CDR2 FYNNEI. CDR3 length equals 14 residues. The V and J ends lost 8 bases and 4 bases respectively, with 15 bases between them. CDR3 sequence: CASCEPGQGNTIYF. The CDR3 coding sequence is TGTGCCAGCTGCGAACCGGGACAAGGAAACACCATATATTTT.

J is TRBJ2-1 and V is TRBV27, with 8 bases aligning to TRBD2. With V trimmed by 1 base and J by 4 bases, 15 bases remained unmatched. CDR3 length: 19 residues. Per germline, CDR1 MNHEY and CDR2 SMNVEV (reference sequence). For the CDR3, the DNA is TGTGCCAGCAGTTTATTCGGGGGGGTCCCGGATCGCCCGTACAATGAGCAGTTCTTC. Its protein is CASSLFGGVPDRPYNEQFF.

V and J are TRBV11-2 and TRBJ1-2; D is unclear. Trimming took 0 bases from V and 8 from J, leaving 16 bases between them. CDR1 and CDR2 from the germline V gene are SGHAT and FQNNGV. This CDR3 comprises 15 residues. This chain's CDR3 is CASSLDFLGGGGYTF. In DNA, the CDR3 is TGTGCCAGCAGCTTAGACTTCCTCGGAGGCGGAGGCTACACCTTC.

This clone was seen a few times. DNA for the CDR3: TGTGCCAGCTTCCCGCGGGACCGAGCCTACGAGCAGTACGTC. Protein: CASFPRDRAYEQYV. The chain combines TRBV6-7 with TRBJ2-7; a weak D match, TRBD2 (6 bases). TRBV6-7 is noted as an ORF with a role that remains uncertain. The CDR3 length is 14 residues. Trimming stripped 8 bases from V and 2 bases from J, with 16 bases between.

The chain joins TRBV27 to TRBJ1-1; 10 nucleotides line up with TRBD1. CDR3 length equals 22 residues. Germline CDR1 and CDR2: MNHEY and SMNVEV (reference sequence). J lost 0 bases, V lost 2 bases, and 21 bases had no gene match. CDR3 nucleotide sequence: TGTGCCAGCAGTTTACCGGAAGGGCGGGACAGGGGATTAGGCTCCATGAACACTGAAGCTTTCTTT. Amino acid sequence: CASSLPEGRDRGLGSMNTEAFF.

This clone was recorded once. The chain uses TRBV7-9 and TRBJ2-7; 7 positions match TRBD1. Trimming took 0 bases from V and 2 from J; bases not matched to a gene: 7. The CDR3 has 16 residues. Germline CDR1 reads SEHNR; CDR2 reads FQNEAQ (reference sequence). The CDR3 coding sequence is TGTGCCAGCAGCTTAGCGTTGGGGCAGGGGGCCTACGAGCAGTACTTC. Encoded protein: CASSLALGQGAYEQYF.

This rearrangement joins TRBV6-1 to TRBJ2-7; 8 nucleotides match TRBD1. The CDR3 is made up of 14 amino acids. Germline assignment: CDR1 MNHNS and CDR2 SASEGT. Trimming cost V 4 bases and J 3 bases; bases outside gene matches: 5. CDR3 DNA: TGTGCCAGCAGTGGCGGGACAGGTTACTACGAGCAGTACGTC. It specifies CASSGGTGYYEQYV.

This clone occurred once. CDR3 region: CASSQEIGADRAGNTIYF. The CDR3 coding sequence is TGCGCCAGCAGCCAAGAAATAGGGGCGGACAGGGCTGGAAACACCATATATTTT. The chain recombines TRBV4-1 with TRBJ1-3; TRBD1 aligns across 8 bases. The junction had 9 bases not matched to a gene; V was cut back by 0 bases and J by 2 bases. CDR3 length: 18 residues. Germline V CDR1 and CDR2: MGHRA, YSYEKL.

The rearrangement links TRBV29-1 to TRBJ2-1; 12 bases are a match to TRBD1. Germline V gene lookup returns CDR1 SQVTM and CDR2 ANQGSEA. Trimming at V came to 2 bases and at J to 6 bases, leaving 2 bases not matched to a gene. The CDR3 has 14 residues. Here the CDR3 reads CSVEQGQGANEQFF. The CDR3 DNA follows: TGCAGCGTTGAACAGGGACAGGGGGCCAATGAGCAGTTCTTC.

V usage is TRBV27 and J usage is TRBJ2-7; a possible D gene is TRBD2 (7 bases). Germline V gene sequence: CDR1 MNHEY, CDR2 SMNVEV (reference sequence). The CDR3 sequence is 16 residues long. V shed 5 bases and J shed 4 bases, with 21 bases lying between them. In DNA, the CDR3 is TGTGCCAGCAGTCCACGTTCACCGGGGGGCGGTTACGAGCAGTACTTC. It yields the protein CASSPRSPGGGYEQYF.

This sequence joins TRBV6-6 and TRBJ2-7; no firm D call. From germline, CDR1 is MNHNY and CDR2 SVGAGI (reference sequence). Trimming left V 4 bases short and J 5 bases short, with 6 bases between. This CDR3 contains 11 residues. CDR3 sequence reads: CASSFYHEQYF. The CDR3 region has the DNA TGTGCCAGCAGTTTCTACCACGAGCAGTACTTC.